These 27 T cell receptor beta chains originate from one sample sequenced in a study of shared clonotypes between healthy human individuals. Repertoires were generated with immunoSEQ multiplex PCR, while TCRdb's copy carries only in-frame clones and drops some. Here the sample spans approximately 2.5 million clones, 93% being singletons. The sample comprised naive CD4+ T cells from PBMCs. Indicated subset: CD45RA+ positively selected. The receptor source for this set is a man aged 18-30 years in good health. Some clones in this sample may be carry-over from other donors' samples.

The CDR3, as DNA: TGTGCCAGCAGTTACCTTCTAGGTCGGAACACTGAAGCTTTCTTT. Translating it yields CASSYLLGRNTEAFF. The chain is built from TRBV28 and TRBJ1-1; no reliable D call. There are 15 residues in the CDR3. V was trimmed by 4 bases and J by 1 base, leaving 13 bases between them. The germline V gene has CDR1 MDHEN and CDR2 SYDVKM.

The chain joins TRBV5-1 to TRBJ2-3; tentatively, D is TRBD2 (5 bases). Germline CDR1 reads SGHRS; CDR2 reads YFSETQ. There are 15 residues in the CDR3. The V end lost 0 bases, the J end lost 2 bases, and 10 bases lay between the germline ends. The DNA of the CDR3 is TGCGCCAGCAGCTTGGGGGGAGATAACACAGATACGCAGTATTTT. This encodes CASSLGGDNTDTQYF.

The chain recombines TRBV10-2 with TRBJ1-3; D is unresolved. CDR1 and CDR2 (germline): WSHSY, SAAADI. The CDR3 contains 15 residues. With 0 bases removed from V and 0 bases from J, the gap between germline ends came to 6 bases. CDR3 bases: TGCGCCAGCAGTGAGTCGAGTAGCTCTGGAAACACCATATATTTT. This gives the protein CASSESSSSGNTIYF.

This rearrangement joins TRBV30 to TRBJ1-1, with D possibly being TRBD1 (5 bases). Germline CDR1 is GTSNPN and CDR2 is SVGIG (reference sequence). The CDR3 is made up of 14 amino acids. The V end lost 5 bases, the J end lost 4 bases, and 17 bases lay between the germline ends. The CDR3 coding sequence is TGTGCCTGGCTTTTCCGGGGGGGTAGCACTGAAGCTTTCTTT. This codes for CAWLFRGGSTEAFF.

The chain employs TRBV9 and TRBJ1-5; D is ambiguous. CDR1 SGDLS and CDR2 YYNGEE come from the germline V gene. Trimming took 1 base from V and 1 from J, leaving 12 bases between them. The CDR3 has 16 residues. In DNA form, the CDR3 reads TGTGCCAGCAGCGTACCCTGGGGAAGGAGCAATCAGCCCCAGCATTTT. Translating it yields CASSVPWGRSNQPQHF. Full variable domain (rest looked up from reference TRBV9 and TRBJ1-5): DSGVTQTPKHLITATGQRVTLRCSPRSGDLSVYWYQQSLDQGLQFLIQYYNGEERAKGNILERFSAQQFPDLHSELNLSSLELGDSALYFCASSVPWGRSNQPQHFGDGTRLSIL.

Note on this clone: Sequence at one end of the junction differs from germline and may be a read error. This sequence joins TRBV29-1 and TRBJ2-1; D possibly corresponds to TRBD2 (5 bases). From germline, CDR1 is SQVTM and CDR2 ANQGSEA. The CDR3 totals 15 residues. In DNA form, the CDR3 reads TGCAGCGTTGCCCGAACGGGATCCCCCTACAATAAGCAGTTCTTC. It codes for CSVARTGSPYNKQFF.

The rearrangement joins TRBV5-1 to TRBJ1-4; the D gene is possibly TRBD1 (5 bases). Trimming pared 4 bases from V and 0 bases from J, leaving 13 bases between. The CDR3 extends over 16 amino acids. The germline gives CDR1 SGHRS, CDR2 YFSETQ. The CDR3 region is CASSQLPGPTNEKLFF. Here the CDR3 DNA reads TGCGCCAGCAGCCAACTACCGGGACCAACTAATGAAAAACTGTTTTTT.

Of note for this clone: The same CDR3 can be traced to other DNA sequences in this sample. This chain joins TRBV2 and TRBJ2-7, with no clear D. The V end was cut by 6 bases, the J end by 0 bases, with 6 bases between. From germline, CDR1 is SNHLY and CDR2 FYNNEI. This CDR3 is built from 12 residues. CDR3 bases: TGTGCCAGCAGCGTCACCTCCTACGAGCAGTACTTC. Its translation: CASSVTSYEQYF. Full variable domain (remainder filled in from reference TRBV2 and TRBJ2-7): EPEVTQTPSHQVTQMGQEVILRCVPISNHLYFYWYRQILGQKVEFLVSFYNNEISEKSEIFDDQFSVERPDGSNFTLKIRSTKLEDSAMYFCASSVTSYEQYFGPGTRLTVT.

V gene TRBV29-1 combines with J gene TRBJ2-7; 13 bases are shared with TRBD2. The V gene's germline CDR1 is SQVTM and CDR2 ANQGSEA. There are 17 residues in the CDR3. With V trimmed by 6 bases and J by 3 bases, 14 bases remained unmatched. The CDR3 region has the DNA TGCAGCGTCGCCGTTAACACCGGGACTAGCGGGAACTACGAGCAGTACTTC. Translating gives CSVAVNTGTSGNYEQYF.

The chain uses TRBV7-8 and TRBJ1-1; no definite D call. The CDR3 totals 13 residues. V was pared by 1 base and J by 11 bases, with 14 bases between. The germline CDR1 and CDR2 sequences are SGHVS and FQNEAQ. CDR3 in DNA: TGTGCCAGCAGCTTAGGAGGTTCCCCTGCCGCTTTCTTT. It specifies CASSLGGSPAAFF.

The genes are TRBV7-2 and TRBJ2-1; TRBD2 matches at 9 bases. The CDR3 extends over 12 amino acids. The V gene's germline CDR1 is SGHTA and CDR2 FQGNSA. V was pared by 2 bases and J by 15 bases, with 5 bases of the junction left unmatched. CDR3 region: CASSLPGLALFF. The CDR3 coding sequence is TGTGCCAGCAGCTTACCGGGACTAGCTCTGTTCTTC.

Turning to this clone: Distinct nucleotide sequences in the sample also encode this CDR3. The V call is TRBV7-3, the J call TRBJ1-5, with D maybe TRBD1 (5 bases). This CDR3 has 15 residues. The V end was cut by 1 base, the J end by 1 base, with 8 bases between. Germline loops: CDR1 SGHTA, CDR2 FQGTGA. As DNA, the CDR3 is TGTGCCAGCAGCTTAATCGGGGGAAGCAATCAGCCCCAGCATTTT. Protein sequence: CASSLIGGSNQPQHF. The full variable domain, with the rest looked up from reference TRBV7-3 and TRBJ1-5, is GAGVSQTPSNKVTEKGKYVELRCDPISGHTALYWYRQSLGQGPEFLIYFQGTGAADDSGLPNDRFFAVRPEGSVSTLKIQRTERGDSAVYLCASSLIGGSNQPQHFGDGTRLSIL.

CDR3 in DNA: TGTGCCAGCAGCGTCCACAGGGACAGGTCGGGCTATGGCTACACCTTC. Translated, it gives CASSVHRDRSGYGYTF. The chain employs TRBV7-8 and TRBJ1-2, with 8 bases fitting TRBD1. The CDR3 is made up of 16 amino acids. Germline CDR1 SGHVS, CDR2 FQNEAQ. Trimming took 5 bases from V and 4 from J; bases not matched to a gene: 12.

The gene calls are TRBV6-1 and TRBJ2-5; 10 bases align to TRBD1. The CDR3 runs to 15 residues. The germline V gene has CDR1 MNHNS and CDR2 SASEGT. The trim removed 7 bases at V and 5 bases at J, leaving 10 bases unmatched. Here the CDR3 reads CASTRGQGSGETQYF. The CDR3 DNA reads TGTGCCAGCACCCGGGGACAGGGGAGTGGGGAGACCCAGTACTTC.

Worth noting for this clone: The identical CDR3 is also encoded by other nucleotide sequences in the sample. The chain couples TRBV7-2 to TRBJ1-2, with 9 positions matching TRBD1. In germline, CDR1 is SGHTA, CDR2 FQGNSA. The CDR3 is 14 amino acids. V lost 5 bases, J lost 4 bases, and 5 bases stayed unmatched. CDR3 coding DNA: TGTGCCAGCAGCCCCAGACAGGGGGGCTATGGCTACACCTTC. Amino acid sequence: CASSPRQGGYGYTF.

The chain links TRBV7-3 to TRBJ2-1, with 10 bases matching TRBD2. The CDR3 is 15 amino acids. V shed 6 bases, J shed 8 bases, and the junction held 10 bases outside the gene matches. Germline V lookup: CDR1 SGHTA, CDR2 FQGTGA. CDR3 protein: CASRMRAGGFDEQFF. CDR3 sequence (DNA): TGTGCCAGCAGAATGAGAGCGGGAGGGTTTGATGAGCAGTTCTTC.

The V call is TRBV5-1, the J call TRBJ2-1; D is undetermined. This CDR3 contains 16 residues. Germline loops: CDR1 SGHRS, CDR2 YFSETQ. The V gene lost 2 bases and the J gene lost 2 bases, with 14 bases spanning the gap. The CDR3 sequence is CASSFTGDYTYNEQFF. CDR3 coding DNA: TGCGCCAGCAGCTTTACTGGGGATTATACCTACAATGAGCAGTTCTTC. Variable domain in full (rest from reference TRBV5-1 and TRBJ2-1): KAGVTQTPRYLIKTRGQQVTLSCSPISGHRSVSWYQQTPGQGLQFLFEYFSETQRNKGNFPGRFSGRQFSNSRSEMNVSTLELGDSALYLCASSFTGDYTYNEQFFGPGTRLTVL.

The chain recombines TRBV18 with TRBJ2-7; D gene ambiguous. Between the trimmed V and J ends, which lost 3 bases and 2 bases, there was a span of 14 bases. Germline assignment: CDR1 KGHSH and CDR2 LQKENI. CDR3 length equals 15 residues. CDR3 nucleotides: TGTGCCAGCTCACCCCGGACGCTTTCTACCTACGAGCAGTACTTC. It specifies CASSPRTLSTYEQYF. Complete variable domain (other parts from reference TRBV18 and TRBJ2-7): NAGVMQNPRHLVRRRGQEARLRCSPMKGHSHVYWYRQLPEEGLKFMVYLQKENIIDESGMPKERFSAEFPKEGPSILRIQQVVRGDSAAYFCASSPRTLSTYEQYFGPGTRLTVT.

The chain links TRBV5-1 to TRBJ2-2; TRBD1 is a possible D gene (6 bases). V was trimmed by 4 bases and J by 8 bases, leaving 15 bases between them. Germline V gene sequence: CDR1 SGHRS, CDR2 YFSETQ. The CDR3 extends over 14 amino acids. The CDR3 bases are TGCGCCAGCAGCAGGCAGGGGTCTCTGGGGGAGCTGTTTTTT. It specifies CASSRQGSLGELFF.

This clone was observed once. The V and J genes are TRBV28 and TRBJ2-7, with D possibly TRBD1 on 5 matching bases. Per germline, CDR1 MDHEN and CDR2 SYDVKM. The CDR3 consists of 14 residues. V lost 5 bases and J 0 bases, leaving 11 bases between the germline ends. The CDR3 DNA follows: TGTGCCAGCAGTATCCGACAGAGCTCCTACGAGCAGTACTTC. Translation: CASSIRQSSYEQYF.

The V gene is TRBV6-5, the J gene TRBJ1-5; D not resolved. The germline V gene has CDR1 MNHEY and CDR2 SVGAGI. The CDR3 length is 13 residues. V dropped 5 bases and J dropped 6 bases, with 11 bases sitting between them. The CDR3 here is CASSNRPGQPQHF. The CDR3 region has the DNA TGTGCCAGCAGTAATCGACCCGGTCAGCCCCAGCATTTT.

This clone was counted a single time. This rearrangement joins TRBV7-2 to TRBJ2-1; D uncertain. The germline gives CDR1 SGHTA, CDR2 FQGNSA. The CDR3 length is 15 residues. V was shortened by 1 base and J by 6 bases, with 13 bases between the two germline ends. CDR3 DNA sequence: TGTGCCAGCAGCTTAGGCTTAGTAGAGGCCAATGAGCAGTTCTTC. Its protein is CASSLGLVEANEQFF. The complete variable domain, with remaining parts taken from reference TRBV7-2 and TRBJ2-1, reads GAGVSQSPSNKVTEKGKDVELRCDPISGHTALYWYRQSLGQGLEFLIYFQGNSAPDKSGLPSDRFSAERTGGSVSTLTIQRTQQEDSAVYLCASSLGLVEANEQFFGPGTRLTVL.

The rearrangement uses TRBV9 and TRBJ1-3; D is ambiguous. CDR1 is SGDLS and CDR2 is YYNGEE in the germline V gene. The CDR3 runs to 13 residues. V dropped 7 bases and J dropped 0 bases, with 8 bases sitting between them. The CDR3 nucleotides are TGTGCCAGCGGTGAGAGCTCTGGAAACACCATATATTTT. Translating gives CASGESSGNTIYF.

The chain is built from TRBV7-2 and TRBJ2-1, with 9 bases aligning to TRBD2. This CDR3 contains 17 residues. Losses at the gene ends were 4 bases for V and 6 bases for J; bases not matched to a gene: 13. Looked up from germline, CDR1 is SGHTA and CDR2 is FQGNSA. The chain's CDR3 is CASSSTPPGLAGNEQFF. CDR3 DNA sequence: TGTGCCAGCAGCTCGACGCCCCCGGGACTAGCAGGCAATGAGCAGTTCTTC.

The chain is built from TRBV15 and TRBJ1-1; D is ambiguous. V dropped 3 bases and J dropped 10 bases, with 18 bases sitting between them. The CDR3 extends over 14 amino acids. Germline CDR1 reads LNHNV; CDR2 reads YYDKDF (reference sequence). The CDR3 is CATSSGRSPGRAFF. The DNA for the CDR3 is TGTGCCACCAGCAGTGGTAGATCTCCCGGGAGAGCTTTCTTT. The full variable domain, completed using reference TRBV15 and TRBJ1-1, is DAMVIQNPRYQVTQFGKPVTLSCSQTLNHNVMYWYQQKSSQAPKLLFHYYDKDFNNEADTPDNFQSRRPNTSFCFLDIRSPGLGDTAMYLCATSSGRSPGRAFFGQGTRLTVV.

The chain uses TRBV13 and TRBJ2-5; D unclear. With 1 base removed from V and 0 bases from J, the gap between germline ends came to 12 bases. CDR1 and CDR2 from the germline V gene are PRHDT and FYEKMQ (reference sequence). This CDR3 spans 16 amino acids. CDR3 DNA sequence: TGTGCCAGCAGCTTAGTACGGTCGATCCACCAAGAGACCCAGTACTTC. It is translated as CASSLVRSIHQETQYF. Using reference TRBV13 and TRBJ2-5 for the parts outside the CDR3, the full variable domain is AAGVIQSPRHLIKEKRETATLKCYPIPRHDTVYWYQQGPGQDPQFLISFYEKMQSDKGSIPDRFSAQQFSDYHSELNMSSLELGDSALYFCASSLVRSIHQETQYFGPGTRLLVL.

The V gene is TRBV6-1, the J gene TRBJ1-1; no clear D. The CDR3 is 15 amino acids. Germline-derived CDR1 and CDR2 are MNHNS and SASEGT. The ends were cut back, 4 bases at V and 2 bases at J, with 14 bases in the middle. CDR3 bases: TGTGCCAGCAGTGTTGTGAGGGCATCCAACACTGAAGCTTTCTTT. Translated, it gives CASSVVRASNTEAFF.